This TCR beta chain came from a study of blood T cell repertoires in COVID-19. Study as a whole: T cells, B-cell-depleted T cells, or PBMCs provided the cDNA or gDNA that served as material.

Deletions cut 4 bases from V and 4 bases from J, with 12 bases between. CDR1 is SGHRS and CDR2 is YFSETQ in the germline V gene. The CDR3 consists of 14 residues. In the original processing: Amplifying reference gene primers gave estimates of nucleated cell counts. Produced via immunoSEQ multiplex PCR; TCRdb's table is partial and in-frame only. That table gives V, J and clone size, and the DNA gave D and trimming. The sample lists 250,000 to 350,000 clones, roughly 88% occurring once. Sequencing input: peripheral blood. The V gene is TRBV5-1, the J gene TRBJ1-5; unclear D gene. The receptor comes from a woman aged 50 to 60 with acute or convalescent COVID-19. The CDR3 here is CASSQDYGNQPQHF. The DNA for the CDR3 is TGCGCCAGCAGCCAGGACTATGGGAATCAGCCCCAGCATTTT.